The clone carrying this TCR beta chain has a handful of counts. This sample was included in a study of blood T cell repertoires in COVID-19. Study in general: From T cells, B-cell-depleted T cells, or PBMCs came the material, which was cDNA or gDNA.

Trimming left V 5 bases short and J 7 bases short, with 20 bases between. There are 15 residues in the CDR3. Germline V gene data show CDR1 as SGHAT and CDR2 as FQNNGV. Method: immunoSEQ multiplex PCR; TCRdb's copy keeps in-frame clones and lacks some. The table lists about 150,000 clones, roughly 75% of them singletons. The origin of this receptor is a woman aged 45-59 years who had recovered from COVID-19. This chain connects TRBV11-2 to TRBJ1-2, with D possibly matching TRBD1 (6 bases). Sequencing was carried out using PBMCs or T cells enriched from blood (not recorded which). CDR3 residues: CASSPRNFRDTGYTF. The CDR3 region has the DNA TGTGCCAGCAGCCCTAGAAATTTCCGGGACACTGGCTACACCTTC.